These 7 T cell receptor beta chains came from one sample sequenced in a study of regulatory T cells in long-lasting Graves disease. Combining iRepertoire HTBI primers with Arm-PCR of CDR3 regions, the authors built TCR beta libraries. TCRdb re-analysed the multiplex PCR reads in MiXCR, keeping a single row per CDR3 protein. The data hold under 450,000 distinct CDR3 sequences, with more than 20% observed a single time. The sample's time point: persistent/refractory GD, antithyroid drugs over 5 years with positive TRAb. The TCR library used RNA extracted from PBMCs. The source was peripheral blood mononuclear cells (PBMCs), collected when the disease was refractory, from a patient treated with antithyroid drugs. These receptor sequences come from a woman aged 40 to 49 with Graves disease.

A remark on this clonotype: A much larger clone lies a single base off, so this may be a read error. V and J are TRBV11-2 and TRBJ2-2; perhaps TRBD2 as D (6 bases). Germline V lookup: CDR1 SGHAT, CDR2 FQNNGV. The CDR3 contains 15 residues. DNA for the CDR3: TGTGCCAGCAGCTTAGTGGGAGGTCGCACCGGGGAGCTGTCTTTT. Its protein is CASSLVGGRTGELSF.

This clonotype was detected a few times. This chain connects TRBV20-1 to TRBJ2-2; TRBD2 matches at 7 bases. Germline trimming cut 3 bases from V and 5 bases from J; bases unmatched to any gene: 3. This CDR3 comprises 13 residues. Germline V gene data show CDR1 as DFQATT and CDR2 as SNEGSKA (reference sequence). Written as DNA, the CDR3 is TGCAGTGCTAGCGGGAGGCGGACCGGGGAGCTGTTTTTT. It encodes CSASGRRTGELFF.

This clonotype was counted at least ten times. This rearrangement joins TRBV5-1 to TRBJ2-2, with 11 nucleotides matching TRBD2. Unmatched junction bases numbered 7, after V lost 5 bases and J lost 1 base. The germline V gene has CDR1 SGHRS and CDR2 YFSETQ. CDR3 size: 17 residues. The CDR3 loop reads CASRPKTSGKNTGELFF. The CDR3 bases are TGCGCCAGCAGGCCCAAGACTAGCGGGAAGAACACCGGGGAGCTGTTTTTT.

The chain is built from TRBV28 and TRBJ2-7, with no clear D. Trimming removed 2 bases at V and 4 bases at J, with 9 bases between. The length of the CDR3 is 13 residues. CDR1 and CDR2 (germline): MDHEN, SYDVKM. The CDR3 DNA follows: TGTGCCAGCAGTTTAGTAGGTCGGTACGAGCAGTACTTC. This encodes CASSLVGRYEQYF.

This clonotype was detected many times. The chain couples TRBV29-1 to TRBJ2-5; 7 bases map to TRBD2. The CDR3 is 12 amino acids. Per germline, CDR1 SQVTM and CDR2 ANQGSEA. V was clipped by 2 bases and J by 5 bases; unmatched bases: 2. The CDR3 region is CSVEMGGETQYF. The CDR3 DNA sequence: TGCAGCGTTGAAATGGGGGGGGAGACCCAGTACTTC. The whole variable domain, filled in from reference TRBV29-1 and TRBJ2-5, reads SAVISQKPSRDICQRGTSLTIQCQVDSQVTMMFWYRQQPGQSLTLIATANQGSEATYESGFVIDKFPISRPNLTFSTLTVSNMSPEDSSIYLCSVEMGGETQYFGPGTRLLVL.

The chain carries TRBV29-1 and TRBJ1-2, with D maybe TRBD1 (6 bases). Trimming removed 8 bases from V and 8 bases from J, with 15 bases in between. Germline-derived CDR1 and CDR2 are SQVTM and ANQGSEA. The CDR3 runs 11 residues. Here the CDR3 reads CSIDRLGGYTF. The DNA of the CDR3 is TGCAGCATCGACAGGTTGGGCGGCTACACCTTC.

The V call is TRBV7-3, the J call TRBJ2-3, with D unclear. The CDR3 has 17 amino acids. Germline lookup yields CDR1 SGHTA and CDR2 FQGTGA. V was cut by 0 bases and J by 1 base, with 14 bases left in between. As DNA, the CDR3 is TGTGCCAGCAGCTTAACGCCGCGACTCCGACGCACAGATACGCAGTATTTT. Its protein product is CASSLTPRLRRTDTQYF.